This TCR beta chain is from a study of T-cell reconstitution after alpha-beta-depleted transplantation in children. The CDR3 totals 15 residues. The V gene end was trimmed by 6 bases and the J gene end by 4 bases; junction bases not matched to a gene: 10. CDR1 is MGHRA and CDR2 is YSYEKL in the germline V gene. Preparation of the TCRbeta library involved a method that used unique molecular identifiers. TCRdb re-derived calls from the PCR reads in MiXCR, one entry per CDR3 protein. The table has hundreds of thousands of distinct CDR3 sequences, approximately 12% seen once. The table lists this clonotype with a few counts.

This specimen was PBMCs from the stem cell graft donor, taken from the stem cell graft. This chain connects TRBV4-1 to TRBJ2-7; 9 nucleotides match TRBD2. This TCR came from a human donor who donated a stem cell graft to a child with acute lymphoblastic leukemia. The CDR3 coding sequence is TGCGCCAGCAGTTTCACGGAGACTAGCGGTTACGAGCAGTACTTC. It yields the protein CASSFTETSGYEQYF.